The clone carrying this T cell receptor (beta chain) has a single count. What it recognizes is unknown. Between the trimmed V and J ends, which lost 3 bases and 7 bases, there was a span of 16 bases. The length of the CDR3 is 15 residues. Germline-derived CDR1 and CDR2 are MDHEN and SYDVKM. Patients had newly diagnosed, untreated stage II-IVA oral cavity squamous cell carcinoma. The sample comes from a study of neoadjuvant anti-PD-1 for oral cavity cancer. Across the whole study: Nivolumab at 3 mg/kg was mostly given biweekly, three to four doses, pre-surgery.

General study points: Pretreatment Treg/Th17 ratio correlated inversely with post-treatment tumor clonality.

Clones were sequenced by immunoSEQ multiplex PCR, and TCRdb holds only the in-frame ones, with some missing. The sample yields 60,000 to 75,000 clones, 65% to 80% seen once. This specimen consisted of PBMCs, obtained before nivolumab (anti-PD-1) treatment. This sequence joins TRBV28 and TRBJ2-1; D possibly corresponds to TRBD2 (5 bases). This receptor was obtained from a person aged 40 to 85 with oral cavity squamous cell carcinoma. The CDR3 sequence: CASSLPASLGNEQFF. The DNA for the CDR3 is TGTGCCAGCAGTTTGCCCGCTAGCCTGGGGAATGAGCAGTTCTTC.